The 27 T cell receptor beta chains given below trace back to one sample, sequenced in a study of blood T cell repertoires in COVID-19. Clones were sequenced by immunoSEQ multiplex PCR, and TCRdb holds only the in-frame ones, with some missing. Of around 270,000 clones listed, 75% to 90% are singletons. The sequencing input was peripheral blood. These receptors all stem from a man aged 25 to 40 with active or convalescent COVID-19.

The J gene is TRBJ1-3, the V gene TRBV10-2; weak D call: TRBD1 (6 bases). Trimming stripped 2 bases from V and 3 bases from J, with 17 bases between. This CDR3 spans 17 amino acids. The germline V gene has CDR1 WSHSY and CDR2 SAAADI. The CDR3 nucleotides are TGCGCCAGCAGTGAGCCGGGTATTGTGACAGGTGGAAACACCATATATTTT. Its protein is CASSEPGIVTGGNTIYF.

The rearrangement uses TRBV5-1 and TRBJ1-3, with D uncertain. The CDR3 is 14 amino acids. Germline-derived CDR1 and CDR2 are SGHRS and YFSETQ. V was pared by 0 bases and J by 2 bases, with 6 bases between. The CDR3 DNA is TGCGCCAGCAGCTTGGGGCAGGCTGGAAACACCATATATTTT. Encoded protein: CASSLGQAGNTIYF. Using reference TRBV5-1 and TRBJ1-3 for the parts outside the CDR3, the full variable domain is KAGVTQTPRYLIKTRGQQVTLSCSPISGHRSVSWYQQTPGQGLQFLFEYFSETQRNKGNFPGRFSGRQFSNSRSEMNVSTLELGDSALYLCASSLGQAGNTIYFGEGSWLTVV.

The V call is TRBV6-5, the J call TRBJ2-1; D uncertain. This CDR3 comprises 12 residues. Germline assignment: CDR1 MNHEY and CDR2 SVGAGI. Deletions cut 6 bases from V and 4 bases from J, with 7 bases between. The CDR3 sequence: CASSLRYNEQFF. In DNA form, the CDR3 reads TGTGCCAGCAGCCTGAGATACAATGAGCAGTTCTTC.

This chain links TRBV3-1 (or the pseudogene TRBV3-2) with TRBJ1-6, with 7 bases matching TRBD1. V dropped 8 bases and J dropped 7; count of bases not matched to a gene: 8. This CDR3 comprises 14 residues. Per the germline V gene, CDR1 is LGHDT and CDR2 is YNNKEL (reference sequence). CDR3 amino acids: CASVNRGENSPLHF. CDR3 DNA sequence: TGTGCCAGCGTAAACAGGGGCGAAAATTCACCCCTCCACTTT.

The rearrangement joins TRBV7-2 to TRBJ1-1; D is unclear. Germline-derived CDR1 and CDR2 are SGHTA and FQGNSA. CDR3 length: 16 residues. Trimming stripped 4 bases from V and 3 bases from J, with 18 bases between. This CDR3 is CASSSLSFRPDTEAFF. CDR3 in DNA: TGTGCCAGCAGCTCGCTTAGTTTCAGGCCAGACACTGAAGCTTTCTTT.

The chain combines TRBV30 with TRBJ2-2, with D possibly TRBD2 on 5 matching bases. Per the germline V gene, CDR1 is GTSNPN and CDR2 is SVGIG (reference sequence). V was shortened by 4 bases and J by 5 bases, with 14 bases between the two germline ends. This CDR3 has 14 amino acids. The CDR3 here is CAWMTGEMTGELFF. For the CDR3, the DNA is TGTGCCTGGATGACCGGGGAGATGACCGGGGAGCTGTTTTTT.

The chain carries TRBV13 and TRBJ2-7; D is perhaps TRBD1 (6 bases). V lost 2 bases and J lost 1, with 6 bases in between. In germline, CDR1 is PRHDT, CDR2 FYEKMQ (reference sequence). This CDR3 spans 13 amino acids. The DNA of the CDR3 is TGTGCCAGCAGCTTAACAGGGTCCTACGAGCAGTACTTC. Amino acid sequence: CASSLTGSYEQYF.

This chain uses TRBV29-1 with TRBJ1-2; TRBD1 is a possible D gene (5 bases). V gave up 7 bases and J gave up 7 bases, with 13 bases separating them. The germline CDR1 and CDR2 sequences are SQVTM and ANQGSEA. The CDR3 loop spans 11 amino acids. The DNA for the CDR3 is TGCAGCGCTTACAGGTCTCGTGGCTACACCTTC. Amino acid sequence: CSAYRSRGYTF.

This clone was observed a handful of times. Here the CDR3 DNA reads TGTGCCAGTAACCGCAACTCCGGGACAGGGCTCAATCAGCCCCAGCATTTT. It codes for CASNRNSGTGLNQPQHF. This sequence joins TRBV19 and TRBJ1-5; 9 nucleotides match TRBD1. The germline CDR1 and CDR2 sequences are LNHDA and SQIVND (reference sequence). This CDR3 has 17 amino acids. Trimming cost V 7 bases and J 3 bases; bases outside gene matches: 13. Drawing the rest from reference TRBV19 and TRBJ1-5, the complete variable domain is DGGITQSPKYLFRKEGQNVTLSCEQNLNHDAMYWYRQDPGQGLRLIYYSQIVNDFQKGDIAEGYSVSREKKESFPLTVTSAQKNPTAFYLCASNRNSGTGLNQPQHFGDGTRLSIL.

The chain combines TRBV5-6 with TRBJ2-5, with TRBD2 as a possible D gene (6 bases). Germline V gives CDR1 SGHDT, CDR2 YYEEEE. The CDR3 loop spans 15 amino acids. The ends were cut back, 3 bases at V and 5 bases at J, with 17 bases in the middle. CDR3 residues: CASSSPGVGGETQYF. The CDR3 DNA is TGTGCCAGCAGCTCACCGGGAGTAGGCGGGGAGACCCAGTACTTC.

This chain connects TRBV12-3 or TRBV12-4 to TRBJ2-7; no reliable D call. The CDR3 has 11 residues. The germline V and J ends were trimmed by 3 bases and 5 bases, with 5 bases remaining between them. The CDR3 here is CASSFIDEQYF. Here the CDR3 DNA reads TGTGCCAGCAGTTTCATAGACGAGCAGTACTTC.

CDR3 residues: CATSMRRENQPQHF. Here the CDR3 DNA reads TGTGCCACCAGCATGCGACGGGAGAATCAGCCCCAGCATTTT. The chain joins TRBV15 to TRBJ1-5; D is undetermined. The germline gives CDR1 LNHNV, CDR2 YYDKDF (reference sequence). The CDR3 has 14 residues. V gave up 4 bases and J gave up 4 bases, with 11 bases separating them.

In this sample, this clone turned up a few times. This sequence joins TRBV7-8 and TRBJ1-1; tentatively, D is TRBD1 (5 bases). Germline CDR1 reads SGHVS; CDR2 reads FQNEAQ. V lost 2 bases, J lost 7 bases, and 11 bases lay in between. The length of the CDR3 is 13 residues. CDR3 sequence: CASSLYAGIEAFF. The CDR3 nucleotides are TGTGCCAGCAGCTTATATGCAGGGATTGAAGCTTTCTTT.

The V and J genes are TRBV20-1 and TRBJ2-3; 8 bases line up with TRBD2. V shed 3 bases and J 1 base; nucleotides not matched to a gene: 9. The CDR3 consists of 16 residues. In germline, CDR1 is DFQATT, CDR2 SNEGSKA (reference sequence). The CDR3 nucleotides are TGCAGTGCTAGTTTGGTCGGGGGGGGCCGCACAGATACGCAGTATTTT. Its protein is CSASLVGGGRTDTQYF.

The chain employs TRBV12-5 and TRBJ1-2; 7 bases agree with TRBD1. The CDR3 runs 16 residues. V lost 0 bases, J lost 6 bases, and 10 bases stayed unmatched. Germline CDR1 reads LGHNT; CDR2 reads FRNRAP. This CDR3 is CASGLVIGQGGNGYTF. The CDR3 nucleotides read TGTGCTAGTGGTTTGGTAATCGGCCAGGGGGGAAATGGCTACACCTTC.

This clone was recorded once. This chain links TRBV11-2 with TRBJ2-2, with 9 bases fitting TRBD2. J was trimmed by 2 bases and V by 2 bases; bases with no gene match: 6. Germline V lookup: CDR1 SGHAT, CDR2 FQNNGV. There are 17 residues in the CDR3. In DNA, the CDR3 is TGTGCCAGCAGCTTATCTAGCGGGGCAGATAACACCGGGGAGCTGTTTTTT. Translating it yields CASSLSSGADNTGELFF.

The V and J genes are TRBV6-2 or TRBV6-3 and TRBJ2-4, with D tentatively TRBD2 (6 bases). Trimming removed 0 bases from V and 2 bases from J, with 8 bases in between. Germline V gives CDR1 MNHEY, CDR2 SVGEGT. The CDR3 is made up of 15 amino acids. CDR3 sequence reads: CASSYSLASKNIQYF. DNA for the CDR3: TGTGCCAGCAGTTACTCTCTAGCGTCCAAAAACATTCAGTACTTC.

This chain joins TRBV5-1 and TRBJ2-5; TRBD1 is a possible D gene (5 bases). Looked up from germline, CDR1 is SGHRS and CDR2 is YFSETQ. The CDR3 has 18 residues. V lost 7 bases, J lost 2 bases, and 27 bases lay in between. For the CDR3, the DNA is TGCGCCAGCGGGTCGCCTACAGGCCCCAGAAGAGTACAAGAGACCCAGTACTTC. This translates into CASGSPTGPRRVQETQYF. The full variable domain, with the rest looked up from reference TRBV5-1 and TRBJ2-5, is KAGVTQTPRYLIKTRGQQVTLSCSPISGHRSVSWYQQTPGQGLQFLFEYFSETQRNKGNFPGRFSGRQFSNSRSEMNVSTLELGDSALYLCASGSPTGPRRVQETQYFGPGTRLLVL.

The chain uses TRBV18 and TRBJ1-1; D ambiguous. Germline V gene data show CDR1 as KGHSH and CDR2 as LQKENI. This CDR3 comprises 13 residues. Trimming cost V 6 bases and J 5 bases, with 13 bases left between them. This CDR3 is CASSQLSGTEAFF. Here the CDR3 DNA reads TGTGCCAGCTCCCAACTGTCCGGGACTGAAGCTTTCTTT. Supplemented by reference TRBV18 and TRBJ1-1, the full variable domain reads NAGVMQNPRHLVRRRGQEARLRCSPMKGHSHVYWYRQLPEEGLKFMVYLQKENIIDESGMPKERFSAEFPKEGPSILRIQQVVRGDSAAYFCASSQLSGTEAFFGQGTRLTVV.

The chain employs TRBV12-3 or TRBV12-4 and TRBJ1-2; D is perhaps TRBD1 (5 bases). The CDR3 runs to 13 residues. Trimming stripped 6 bases from V and 5 bases from J, with 13 bases between. The CDR3 DNA sequence: TGTGCCAGCAGGCGTGACAGAATATATGGCTACACCTTC. Amino acid sequence: CASRRDRIYGYTF.

The chain joins TRBV7-2 to TRBJ2-5; weak D call: TRBD2 (5 bases). This CDR3 contains 12 residues. Germline loops: CDR1 SGHTA, CDR2 FQGNSA. Trimming stripped 6 bases from V and 6 bases from J, with 11 bases between. The CDR3 loop reads CASSSGWQTQYF. The CDR3 region has the DNA TGTGCCAGCAGTTCGGGGTGGCAGACCCAGTACTTC. The entire variable domain, with the rest obtained from reference TRBV7-2 and TRBJ2-5, is as follows: GAGVSQSPSNKVTEKGKDVELRCDPISGHTALYWYRQSLGQGLEFLIYFQGNSAPDKSGLPSDRFSAERTGGSVSTLTIQRTQQEDSAVYLCASSSGWQTQYFGPGTRLLVL.

The count of this clone is one. The CDR3 bases are TGTGCCAGCAGCCCGGAGTCAGGGTCTCACTATGGCTACACCTTC. Amino acids: CASSPESGSHYGYTF. The chain has TRBV21-1 and TRBJ1-2; TRBD1 is the table's D call and was not checked against the DNA. TRBV21-1 is annotated as a pseudogene. This CDR3 contains 15 residues.

J is TRBJ1-3 and V is TRBV6-2 or TRBV6-3; 8 nucleotides align to TRBD1. This CDR3 has 15 residues. With 5 bases clipped from V and 2 bases from J, the junction kept 5 bases outside the gene matches. Germline V CDR1 and CDR2: MNHEY, SVGEGT. CDR3 loop: CASSLDRATGNTIYF. In nucleotides, the CDR3 is TGTGCCAGCAGTCTGGACAGGGCGACTGGAAACACCATATATTTT.

This sequence joins TRBV7-6 and TRBJ2-2; D is uncertain. The CDR3 is 15 amino acids. Looked up from germline, CDR1 is SGHVS and CDR2 is FNYEAQ. V shed 2 bases and J shed 0 bases, with 7 bases lying between them. The CDR3 reads CASSLSGPNTGELFF. The CDR3 nucleotides are TGTGCCAGCAGCTTATCTGGGCCGAACACCGGGGAGCTGTTTTTT.

The chain couples TRBV5-1 to TRBJ2-1, with 8 bases lining up with TRBD2. Trimming at V came to 3 bases and at J to 8 bases, leaving 7 bases not matched to a gene. The CDR3 loop spans 14 amino acids. Germline-derived CDR1 and CDR2 are SGHRS and YFSETQ. For the CDR3, the DNA is TGCGCCAGCAGCTCCTGGGGTAGCGGGGATGAGCAGTTCTTC. Translated: CASSSWGSGDEQFF.

The gene calls are TRBV7-9 and TRBJ2-7, with a tentative D call TRBD2 (6 bases). This CDR3 has 17 amino acids. Germline V gene data show CDR1 as SEHNR and CDR2 as FQNEAQ (reference sequence). The ends were cut back, 5 bases at V and 2 bases at J, with 22 bases in the middle. In DNA form, the CDR3 reads TGTGCCAGCAGCCCGGCGGCGGCGGGGCCGCCAACCTACGAGCAGTACTTC. Amino acids: CASSPAAAGPPTYEQYF.

V gene TRBV19 combines with J gene TRBJ2-7; 7 bases match TRBD1. Germline V lookup: CDR1 LNHDA, CDR2 SQIVND (reference sequence). V lost 6 bases and J lost 2; bases outside the gene matches: 16. The length of the CDR3 is 17 residues. Written as DNA, the CDR3 is TGTGCCAGTAGCAGGGGGTCGGGGTCGGGTGCGGCCTACGAGCAGTACTTC. It translates to CASSRGSGSGAAYEQYF.